The present T cell receptor beta chain was sequenced within a study of blood T cell repertoires in COVID-19. Study in general: Donors in the United States, Italy and Spain gave samples during acute or convalescent COVID-19. The cDNA or gDNA used as material had been derived from T cells, B-cell-depleted T cells, or PBMCs.

A few counts support this clone. Per the study methods: Amplification of reference gene primers provided the estimated nucleated cell counts. Only in-frame clones appear in the TCRdb table, and some are missing; sequencing was by immunoSEQ multiplex PCR. V and J calls and clone size are those listed in that table; D and trimming were worked out from the DNA. This table has around 380,000 clones, roughly 80% appearing once. Germline V gene lookup returns CDR1 SGHRS and CDR2 YFSETQ. The CDR3 length is 14 residues. Trimming removed 5 bases from V and 6 bases from J; junction bases left unmatched: 6. V is TRBV5-1 and J is TRBJ2-1; TRBD2 agrees at 9 bases. What was sequenced was peripheral blood. This TCR was recovered from a human donor with acute or convalescent COVID-19. The donor label of this sample is uncertain. This chain's CDR3 is CASSGLAGTNEQFF. In DNA, the CDR3 is TGCGCCAGCAGTGGGCTAGCGGGGACCAATGAGCAGTTCTTC.